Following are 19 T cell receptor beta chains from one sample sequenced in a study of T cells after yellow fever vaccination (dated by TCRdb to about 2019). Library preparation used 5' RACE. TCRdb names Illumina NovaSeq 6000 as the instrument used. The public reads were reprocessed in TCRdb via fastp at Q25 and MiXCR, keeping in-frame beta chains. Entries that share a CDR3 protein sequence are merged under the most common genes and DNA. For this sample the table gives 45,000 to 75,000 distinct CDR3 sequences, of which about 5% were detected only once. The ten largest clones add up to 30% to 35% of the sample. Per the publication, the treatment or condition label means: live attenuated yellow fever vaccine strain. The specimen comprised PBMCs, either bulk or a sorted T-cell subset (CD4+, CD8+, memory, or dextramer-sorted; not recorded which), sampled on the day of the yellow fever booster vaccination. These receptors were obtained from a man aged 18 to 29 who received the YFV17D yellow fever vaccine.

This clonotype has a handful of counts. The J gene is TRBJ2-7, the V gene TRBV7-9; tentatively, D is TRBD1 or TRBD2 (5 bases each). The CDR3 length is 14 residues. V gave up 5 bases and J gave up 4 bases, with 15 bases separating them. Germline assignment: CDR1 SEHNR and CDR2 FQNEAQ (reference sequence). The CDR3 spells CASSPRQGPYEQYV. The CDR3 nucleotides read TGTGCCAGCAGCCCGCGGCAGGGACCATACGAGCAGTACGTC.

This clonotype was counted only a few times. In nucleotides, the CDR3 is TGCAGTGCTAGAGATAGAGACAGGATCAATCAGCCCCAGCATTTT. It translates to CSARDRDRINQPQHF. The chain is built from TRBV20-1 and TRBJ1-5; TRBD1 might be the D (6 bases). Between the trimmed V and J ends, which lost 0 bases and 3 bases, there was a span of 12 bases. Germline V CDR1 and CDR2: DFQATT, SNEGSKA (reference sequence). This CDR3 region has 15 residues.

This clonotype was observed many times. The CDR3 protein is CASSGGTGGYEQYF. CDR3 sequence (DNA): TGTGCCAGCAGCGGCGGGACAGGGGGCTACGAGCAGTACTTC. The gene calls are TRBV7-9 and TRBJ2-7, with 11 bases fitting TRBD1. CDR1 SEHNR and CDR2 FQNEAQ come from the germline V gene (reference sequence). The V segment lost 5 bases and the J segment 3 bases; nucleotides outside the gene matches: 3. The CDR3 has 14 amino acids.

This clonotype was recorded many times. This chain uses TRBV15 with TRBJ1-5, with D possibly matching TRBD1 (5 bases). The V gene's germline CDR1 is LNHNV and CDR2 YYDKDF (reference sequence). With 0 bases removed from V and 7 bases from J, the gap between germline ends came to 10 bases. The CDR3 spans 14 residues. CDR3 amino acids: CATSRDQGLQPQHF. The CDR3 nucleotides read TGTGCCACCAGCAGAGATCAGGGTTTACAGCCCCAGCATTTT.

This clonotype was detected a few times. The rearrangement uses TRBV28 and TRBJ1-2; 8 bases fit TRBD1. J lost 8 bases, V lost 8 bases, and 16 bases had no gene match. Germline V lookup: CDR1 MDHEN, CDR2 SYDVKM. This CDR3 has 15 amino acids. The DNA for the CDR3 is TGTGCCAGCTCCAGTTTAGGACAGGGATTTGACGGCTACACCTTC. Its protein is CASSSLGQGFDGYTF.

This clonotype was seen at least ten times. As DNA, the CDR3 is TGTGCCAGCGGGAGGGGTACCTATAATTCACCCCTCCACTTT. This encodes CASGRGTYNSPLHF. The genes are TRBV6-2 or TRBV6-3 and TRBJ1-6; D might be TRBD1 (5 bases). CDR3 length: 14 amino acids. Germline-derived CDR1 and CDR2 are MNHEY and SVGEGT. V lost 8 bases and J lost 2, with 10 bases in between.

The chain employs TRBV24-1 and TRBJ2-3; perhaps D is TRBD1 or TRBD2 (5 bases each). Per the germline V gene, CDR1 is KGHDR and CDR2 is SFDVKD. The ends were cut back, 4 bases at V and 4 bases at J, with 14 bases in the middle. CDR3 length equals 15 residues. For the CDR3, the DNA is TGTGCCACCAGTGACCAAACCCGGGGCGCAGATACGCAGTATTTT. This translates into CATSDQTRGADTQYF.

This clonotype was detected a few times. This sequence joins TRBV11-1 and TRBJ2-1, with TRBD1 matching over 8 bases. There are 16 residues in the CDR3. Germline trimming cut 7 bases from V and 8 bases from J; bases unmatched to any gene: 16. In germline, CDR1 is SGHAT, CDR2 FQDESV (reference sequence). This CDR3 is CASTLTRTGRMDEQFF. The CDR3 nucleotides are TGTGCCAGCACCTTGACTCGGACAGGGAGGATGGATGAGCAGTTCTTC.

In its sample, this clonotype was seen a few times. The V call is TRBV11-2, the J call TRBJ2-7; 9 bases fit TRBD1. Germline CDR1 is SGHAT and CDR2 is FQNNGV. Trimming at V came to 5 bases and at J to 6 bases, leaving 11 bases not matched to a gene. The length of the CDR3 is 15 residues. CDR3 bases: TGTGCCAGCAGCCCCCGGGGGACAGGGAGATTCGAGCAGTACTTC. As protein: CASSPRGTGRFEQYF.

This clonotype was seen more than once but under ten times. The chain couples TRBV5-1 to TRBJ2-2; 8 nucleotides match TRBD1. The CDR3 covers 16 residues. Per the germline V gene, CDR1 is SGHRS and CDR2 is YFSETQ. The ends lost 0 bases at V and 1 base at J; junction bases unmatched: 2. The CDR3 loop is CASSLAGGLNTGELFF. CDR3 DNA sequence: TGCGCCAGCAGCTTGGCAGGGGGCCTGAACACCGGGGAGCTGTTTTTT.

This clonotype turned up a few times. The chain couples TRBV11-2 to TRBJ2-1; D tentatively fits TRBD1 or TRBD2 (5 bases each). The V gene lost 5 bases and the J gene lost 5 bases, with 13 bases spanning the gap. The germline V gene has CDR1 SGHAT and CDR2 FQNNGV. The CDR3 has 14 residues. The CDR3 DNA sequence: TGTGCCAGCAGCATCCCTCTGGGGGACAATGAGCAGTTCTTC. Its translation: CASSIPLGDNEQFF. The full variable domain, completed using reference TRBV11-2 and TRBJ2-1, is EAGVAQSPRYKIIEKRQSVAFWCNPISGHATLYWYQQILGQGPKLLIQFQNNGVVDDSQLPKDRFSAERLKGVDSTLKIQPAKLEDSAVYLCASSIPLGDNEQFFGPGTRLTVL.

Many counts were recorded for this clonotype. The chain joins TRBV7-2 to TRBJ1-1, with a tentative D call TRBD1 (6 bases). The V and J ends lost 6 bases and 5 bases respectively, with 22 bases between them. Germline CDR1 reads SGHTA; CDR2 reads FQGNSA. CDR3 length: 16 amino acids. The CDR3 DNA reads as TGTGCCAGCAGTTCAGCGGGCCTCGATAGGGGGACTGAAGCTTTCTTT. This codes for CASSSAGLDRGTEAFF.

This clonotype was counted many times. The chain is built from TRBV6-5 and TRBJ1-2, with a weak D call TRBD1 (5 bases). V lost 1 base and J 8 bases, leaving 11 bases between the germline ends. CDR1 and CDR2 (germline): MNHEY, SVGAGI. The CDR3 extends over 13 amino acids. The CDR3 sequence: CASSYLGEAGYTF. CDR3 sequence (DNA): TGTGCCAGCAGTTACTTGGGGGAGGCGGGCTACACCTTC.

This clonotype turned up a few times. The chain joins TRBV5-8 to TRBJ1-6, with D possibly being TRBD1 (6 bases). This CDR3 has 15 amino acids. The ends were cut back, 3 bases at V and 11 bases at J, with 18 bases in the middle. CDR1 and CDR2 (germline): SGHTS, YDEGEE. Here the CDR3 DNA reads TGTGCCAGCAGCTCGAAACAGGGCCGCCGCACACCCCTCCACTTT. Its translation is CASSSKQGRRTPLHF.

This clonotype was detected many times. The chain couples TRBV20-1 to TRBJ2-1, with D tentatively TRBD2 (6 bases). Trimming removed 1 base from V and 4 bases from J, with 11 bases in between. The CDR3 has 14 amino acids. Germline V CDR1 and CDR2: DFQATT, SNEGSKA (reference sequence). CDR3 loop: CSARVGGAYNEQFF. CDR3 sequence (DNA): TGCAGTGCTAGAGTCGGCGGGGCGTACAATGAGCAGTTCTTC.

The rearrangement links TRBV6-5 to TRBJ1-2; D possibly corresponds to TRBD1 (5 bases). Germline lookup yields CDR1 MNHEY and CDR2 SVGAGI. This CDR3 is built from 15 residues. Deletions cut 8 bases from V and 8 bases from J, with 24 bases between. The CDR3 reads CASSWGGELSDGYTF. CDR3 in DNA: TGTGCCAGCTCGTGGGGGGGGGAGCTTTCGGACGGCTACACCTTC.

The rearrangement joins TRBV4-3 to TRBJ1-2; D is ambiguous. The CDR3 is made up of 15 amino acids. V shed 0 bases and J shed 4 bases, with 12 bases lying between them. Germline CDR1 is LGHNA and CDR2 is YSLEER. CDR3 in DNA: TGCGCCAGCAGCCAAGATCCGCCTTCGGCCTATGGCTACACCTTC. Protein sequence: CASSQDPPSAYGYTF.

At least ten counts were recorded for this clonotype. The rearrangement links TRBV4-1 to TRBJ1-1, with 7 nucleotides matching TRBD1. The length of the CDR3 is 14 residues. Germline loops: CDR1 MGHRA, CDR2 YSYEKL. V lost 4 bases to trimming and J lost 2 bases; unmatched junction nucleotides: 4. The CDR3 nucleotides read TGCGCCAGCAGCCCACAGGGGACTAACACTGAAGCTTTCTTT. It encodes CASSPQGTNTEAFF.

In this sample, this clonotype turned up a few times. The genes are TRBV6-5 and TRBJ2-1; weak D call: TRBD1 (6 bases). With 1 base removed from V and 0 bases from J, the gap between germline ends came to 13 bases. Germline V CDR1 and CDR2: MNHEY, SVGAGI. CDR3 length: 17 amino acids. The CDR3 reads CASSYLGHAYSYNEQFF. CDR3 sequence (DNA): TGTGCCAGCAGTTACTTGGGACATGCCTACTCCTACAATGAGCAGTTCTTC.